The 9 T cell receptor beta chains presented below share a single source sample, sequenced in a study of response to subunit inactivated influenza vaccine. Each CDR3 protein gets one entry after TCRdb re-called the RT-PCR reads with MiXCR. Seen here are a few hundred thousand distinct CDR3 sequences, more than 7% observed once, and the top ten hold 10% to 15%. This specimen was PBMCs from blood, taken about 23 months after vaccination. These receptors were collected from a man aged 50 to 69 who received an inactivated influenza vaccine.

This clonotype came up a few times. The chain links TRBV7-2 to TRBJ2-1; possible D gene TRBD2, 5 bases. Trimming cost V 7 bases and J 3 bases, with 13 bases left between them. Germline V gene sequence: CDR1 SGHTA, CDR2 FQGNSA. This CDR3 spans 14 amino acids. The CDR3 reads CASTQGGFYNEQFF. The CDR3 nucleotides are TGTGCCAGCACCCAAGGAGGCTTCTACAATGAGCAGTTCTTC.

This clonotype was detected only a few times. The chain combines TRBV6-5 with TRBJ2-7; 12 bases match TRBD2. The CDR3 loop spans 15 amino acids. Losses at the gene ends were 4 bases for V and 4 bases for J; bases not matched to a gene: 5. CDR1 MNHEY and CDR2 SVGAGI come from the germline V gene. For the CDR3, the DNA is TGTGCCAGCAGTTTCCGACTAGCGGGAGCATACGAGCAGTACTTC. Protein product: CASSFRLAGAYEQYF.

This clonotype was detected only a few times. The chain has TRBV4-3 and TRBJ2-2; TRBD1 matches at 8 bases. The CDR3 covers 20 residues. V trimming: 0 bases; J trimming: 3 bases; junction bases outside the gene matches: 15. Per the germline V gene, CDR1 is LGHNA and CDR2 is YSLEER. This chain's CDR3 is CASSQEPWTGFVGHTGELFF. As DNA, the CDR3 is TGCGCCAGCAGCCAAGAACCCTGGACAGGGTTTGTGGGACACACCGGGGAGCTGTTTTTT.

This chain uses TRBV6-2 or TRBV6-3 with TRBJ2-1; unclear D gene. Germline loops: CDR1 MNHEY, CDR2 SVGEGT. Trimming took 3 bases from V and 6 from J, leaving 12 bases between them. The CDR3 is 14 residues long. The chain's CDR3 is CASSYPFAANEQFF. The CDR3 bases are TGTGCCAGCAGTTATCCCTTCGCGGCCAATGAGCAGTTCTTC.

The CDR3 reads CSARDPRTGYEQFF. The CDR3 bases are TGCAGTGCTAGAGATCCAAGGACAGGGTATGAGCAGTTCTTC. The rearrangement joins TRBV20-1 to TRBJ2-1; TRBD1 agrees at 8 bases. The CDR3 loop spans 14 amino acids. Trimming at V came to 0 bases and at J to 8 bases, leaving 6 bases not matched to a gene. Germline V lookup: CDR1 DFQATT, CDR2 SNEGSKA (reference sequence).

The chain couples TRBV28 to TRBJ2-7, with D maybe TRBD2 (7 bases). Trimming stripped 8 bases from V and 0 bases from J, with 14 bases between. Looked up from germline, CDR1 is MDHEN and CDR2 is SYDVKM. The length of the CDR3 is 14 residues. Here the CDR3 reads CASFRRGHSYEQYF. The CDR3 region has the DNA TGTGCCAGCTTCAGGCGGGGGCACTCCTACGAGCAGTACTTC.

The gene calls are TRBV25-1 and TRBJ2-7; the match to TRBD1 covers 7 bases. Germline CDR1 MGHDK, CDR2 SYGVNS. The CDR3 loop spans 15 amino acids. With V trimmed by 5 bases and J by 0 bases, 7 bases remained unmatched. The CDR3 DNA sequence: TGTGCCAGCAGTACGACAGGGCCTAGCTCCTACGAGCAGTACTTC. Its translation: CASSTTGPSSYEQYF.

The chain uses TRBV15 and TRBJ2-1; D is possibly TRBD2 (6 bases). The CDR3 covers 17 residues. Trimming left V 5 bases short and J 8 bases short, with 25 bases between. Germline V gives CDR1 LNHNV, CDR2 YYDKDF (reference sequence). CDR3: CATSGRKRALRRYEQFF. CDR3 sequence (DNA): TGTGCCACCAGCGGTCGAAAGCGGGCCCTCAGGAGGTATGAGCAGTTCTTC.

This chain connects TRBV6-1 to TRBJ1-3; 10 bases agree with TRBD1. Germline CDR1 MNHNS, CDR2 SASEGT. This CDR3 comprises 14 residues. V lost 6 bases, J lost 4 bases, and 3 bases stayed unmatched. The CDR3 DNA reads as TGTGCCAGCAGGGGACAGGGGATAGGAAACACCATATATTTT. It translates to CASRGQGIGNTIYF.